The present TCR beta chain was sequenced within a study of T cell responses to AZD1222 COVID-19 vaccine. For the study at large: Second-dose groups at about 4 or about 12 weeks were pooled.

About this clone: Its target is unknown.

The data were produced by immunoSEQ multiplex PCR, yet TCRdb's version contains in-frame clones alone and is incomplete. The table has about 92,000 clones, 80% to 90% seen once. There are 15 residues in the CDR3. V was clipped by 3 bases and J by 9 bases, with 17 bases between them. The germline CDR1 and CDR2 sequences are SEHNR and FQNEAQ (reference sequence). Regarding the study as a whole: Spike-specific TCR breadth and depth rose after two AZD1222 doses.

J is TRBJ1-4 and V is TRBV7-9; the D gene is possibly TRBD1 (6 bases). The sequence was collected from an adult in good health. The starting material was peripheral blood, obtained on day 0 of AZD1222 vaccination. The CDR3 DNA reads as TGTGCCAGCAGCTTCGGTAACAGGGTCTCTCAAAAACTGTTTTTT. Residues: CASSFGNRVSQKLFF.